This T cell receptor (beta chain) was retrieved from a study of blood T cell repertoires in COVID-19. This clone was counted once. The authors' processing: The authors estimated nucleated cell counts from reference gene primer amplification. Method: immunoSEQ multiplex PCR; TCRdb's copy keeps in-frame clones and lacks some. V and J calls and clone size follow that table, whereas D and trimming were derived from the DNA. The sample lists around 240,000 clones, around 89% occurring once. There are 16 residues in the CDR3. CDR1 and CDR2 from the germline V gene are SGHDT and YYEEEE. The trim removed 5 bases at V and 9 bases at J, leaving 10 bases unmatched.

Sequences were obtained from PBMCs or T cells enriched from blood (not recorded which). The chain links TRBV5-6 to TRBJ2-1, with TRBD2 matching over 14 bases. The sequence derives from a man between 50 and 59 years old who had been exposed to COVID-19. CDR3 sequence: CASRWTGGLAGAEQFF. DNA of the CDR3: TGTGCCAGCAGATGGACAGGGGGACTAGCGGGAGCTGAGCAGTTCTTC.